This passage covers 12 T cell receptor beta chains from one sample sequenced in a study of blood T cells in healthy people across ages. A second PCR, run for about 7 to 11 cycles, used a sample-barcoded 5' primer plus a J-beta primer mix. TCRdb analysed the 5' RACE reads with MiXCR anew, one entry per CDR3 protein. Here the sample spans just under 550,000 distinct CDR3 sequences, approximately 25% being singletons. A further study also used this sample, focusing on T cells of mothers and their children.

Sequences were obtained from blood. The receptors stem from a boy younger than 18 in good health.

This clonotype has at least ten counts. The chain links TRBV6-1 to TRBJ2-7; perhaps TRBD1 as D (6 bases). This CDR3 is built from 16 residues. The germline V gene has CDR1 MNHNS and CDR2 SASEGT. V lost 2 bases and J lost 1, with 15 bases in between. The CDR3 here is CASSESGQFGSYEQYF. Here the CDR3 DNA reads TGTGCCAGCAGTGAATCAGGACAGTTCGGGTCCTACGAGCAGTACTTC.

This chain connects TRBV7-2 to TRBJ2-7, with 7 bases matching TRBD2. J was trimmed by 6 bases and V by 0 bases; bases with no gene match: 5. Germline assignment: CDR1 SGHTA and CDR2 FQGNSA. The CDR3 covers 14 residues. CDR3 amino acids: CASSLAGRGAEQYF. As DNA, the CDR3 is TGTGCCAGCAGCTTAGCGGGGAGGGGCGCCGAGCAGTACTTC.

V gene TRBV9 combines with J gene TRBJ1-6; D gene uncertain. CDR1 SGDLS and CDR2 YYNGEE come from the germline V gene. V lost 3 bases, J lost 6 bases, and 22 bases lay in between. This CDR3 spans 18 amino acids. The chain's CDR3 is CASSALSSGLAANSPLHF. The CDR3 DNA reads as TGTGCCAGCAGCGCCCTCAGCTCCGGACTGGCGGCTAATTCACCCCTCCACTTT.

V is TRBV9 and J is TRBJ2-5; D unclear. Near its end, the DNA agrees better with TRBJ2-1, so the J call may be wrong. The CDR3 runs 11 residues. Germline V lookup: CDR1 SGDLS, CDR2 YYNGEE. CDR3 residues: CASSVGEQQFF. For the CDR3, the DNA is TGTGCCAGCAGCGTAGGAGAACAGCAGTTCTTC.

J is TRBJ1-5 and V is TRBV7-9; the match to TRBD1 covers 8 bases. This CDR3 region has 15 residues. Per the germline V gene, CDR1 is SEHNR and CDR2 is FQNEAQ (reference sequence). With V trimmed by 5 bases and J by 1 base, 4 bases remained unmatched. CDR3 bases: TGTGCCAGCAGCCAGACAGGGGAAAGCAATCAGCCCCAGCATTTT. Protein sequence: CASSQTGESNQPQHF.

The gene calls are TRBV27 and TRBJ2-7; 13 bases are a match to TRBD2. The CDR3 runs 15 residues. In germline, CDR1 is MNHEY, CDR2 SMNVEV (reference sequence). Losses at the gene ends were 5 bases for V and 6 bases for J; bases not matched to a gene: 7. The CDR3 protein is CASSRTGLAGVEQYF. The DNA of the CDR3 is TGTGCCAGCAGTCGGACCGGACTAGCGGGAGTCGAGCAGTACTTC.

This clonotype was recorded once. In this CDR3 the conserved last residue, phenylalanine or tryptophan, is missing, so a read error is likely. The chain joins TRBV4-3 to TRBJ2-3; D gene unclear. Germline values: CDR1 LGHNA, CDR2 YSLEER. The CDR3 extends over 17 amino acids. The germline V and J ends were trimmed by 0 bases and 0 bases, with 13 bases remaining between them. In nucleotides, the CDR3 is TGCGCCAGCAGCCAAGATCCGCTGTCCCCGAGCACAGATACGCAGTATTCT. It specifies CASSQDPLSPSTDTQYS.

This clonotype was counted a few times. The chain recombines TRBV7-9 with TRBJ2-6, with 8 bases aligning to TRBD1. This CDR3 has 18 amino acids. Per the germline V gene, CDR1 is SEHNR and CDR2 is FQNEAQ (reference sequence). The ends lost 3 bases at V and 1 base at J; junction bases unmatched: 8. CDR3 bases: TGTGCCAGCAGCTTGTCCAGGGGGCCTGAGTCTGGGGCCAACGTCCTGACTTTC. Protein product: CASSLSRGPESGANVLTF.

The V and J genes are TRBV6-5 and TRBJ1-1, with D perhaps matching TRBD1 (5 bases). Trimming pared 0 bases from V and 0 bases from J, leaving 23 bases between. The V gene's germline CDR1 is MNHEY and CDR2 SVGAGI. The CDR3 is 20 amino acids. The CDR3 region has the DNA TGTGCCAGCAGTTACTCGCGGCAGGCTGGGGGTCGGCCGGTGAACACTGAAGCTTTCTTT. Its protein is CASSYSRQAGGRPVNTEAFF.

This clonotype was detected a few times. V is TRBV13 and J is TRBJ2-5, with D unresolved. The V end lost 5 bases, the J end lost 4 bases, and 11 bases lay between the germline ends. Germline CDR1 and CDR2: PRHDT and FYEKMQ (reference sequence). The CDR3 loop spans 13 amino acids. The CDR3 DNA is TGTGCCAGCAGCAAAGGATGGGGAGAGACCCAGTACTTC. Amino acid sequence: CASSKGWGETQYF. Supplemented by reference TRBV13 and TRBJ2-5, the full variable domain reads AAGVIQSPRHLIKEKRETATLKCYPIPRHDTVYWYQQGPGQDPQFLISFYEKMQSDKGSIPDRFSAQQFSDYHSELNMSSLELGDSALYFCASSKGWGETQYFGPGTRLLVL.

This clonotype was picked up many times. The chain combines TRBV7-2 with TRBJ2-3; D is tentatively TRBD1 or TRBD2 (5 bases each). The V gene lost 3 bases and the J gene lost 3 bases, with 16 bases spanning the gap. The CDR3 spans 16 residues. Germline V lookup: CDR1 SGHTA, CDR2 FQGNSA. The CDR3 DNA reads TGTGCCAGCAGCTTTTCCGGGACGGGGAAGACAGATACGCAGTATTTT. Translating gives CASSFSGTGKTDTQYF.

This clonotype was seen a few times. The chain recombines TRBV28 with TRBJ2-7; maybe TRBD1 (6 bases). The CDR3 extends over 15 amino acids. The V end lost 6 bases, the J end lost 3 bases, and 18 bases lay between the germline ends. Per germline, CDR1 MDHEN and CDR2 SYDVKM. The CDR3 bases are TGTGCCAGCAGGGTCTCCCTGGGCAGGGGCTACGAGCAGTACTTC. Its translation: CASRVSLGRGYEQYF. Full variable domain (outside the CDR3, taken from reference TRBV28 and TRBJ2-7): DVKVTQSSRYLVKRTGEKVFLECVQDMDHENMFWYRQDPGLGLRLIYFSYDVKMKEKGDIPEGYSVSREKKERFSLILESASTNQTSMYLCASRVSLGRGYEQYFGPGTRLTVT.